This T cell receptor (beta chain) was obtained from a study of PD-L1 blockade in urothelial cancer. Study information: Researchers found blood samples held a median of approximately 150,000 T cells.

General observations from the study: Better survival was predicted by below-median pretreatment blood TCR clonality. Blood clones associated with the tumor expanded more at 3 weeks in durable-benefit patients.

V gave up 1 base and J gave up 1 base; unmatched junction bases: 2. The CDR3 contains 15 residues. Germline V lookup: CDR1 SGHVS, CDR2 FQNEAQ. Concerning this clone itself: The target antigen is unknown.

Profiling relied on immunoSEQ multiplex PCR, and the TCRdb table lists in-frame clones only, not all of them. This sample has about 52,000 clones, with roughly 77% found just once. Sequences were derived from PBMCs, sampled around atezolizumab (anti-PD-L1) treatment. V is TRBV7-8 and J is TRBJ2-7; 9 nucleotides match TRBD2. The TCR was taken from a man in his 70s with urothelial cancer. The CDR3 is CASSLGAGGSYEQYF. The CDR3 nucleotides read TGTGCCAGCAGCTTAGGCGCGGGGGGGTCCTACGAGCAGTACTTC. Supplemented by reference TRBV7-8 and TRBJ2-7, the full variable domain reads GAGVSQSPRYKVAKRGQDVALRCDPISGHVSLFWYQQALGQGPEFLTYFQNEAQLDKSGLPSDRFFAERPEGSVSTLKIQRTQQEDSAVYLCASSLGAGGSYEQYFGPGTRLTVT.